Each of the 20 T cell receptor beta chains below was sequenced from the same sample in a study of blood T cell repertoires in COVID-19. TCRdb's copy holds only in-frame clones and misses some; the assay was immunoSEQ multiplex PCR. This table holds around 120,000 clones, more than 65% found once. Sequenced material: peripheral blood. The origin of the receptors is a human donor in a cohort sampled during active COVID-19.

This clone was observed a handful of times. The J gene is TRBJ1-1, the V gene TRBV10-3, with D possibly TRBD1 on 5 matching bases. Trimming took 3 bases from V and 1 from J, leaving 6 bases between them. The CDR3 is made up of 13 amino acids. Germline lookup yields CDR1 ENHRY and CDR2 SYGVKD. The CDR3 is CAISDRENTEAFF. The CDR3 region has the DNA TGTGCCATCAGTGACAGGGAGAACACTGAAGCTTTCTTT.

As concerns this clone: Within the sample, other DNA sequences also encode this same CDR3. The chain uses TRBV7-2 and TRBJ2-1; 13 nucleotides match TRBD2. CDR3 length equals 15 residues. V shed 4 bases and J 6 bases; nucleotides not matched to a gene: 3. Germline-derived CDR1 and CDR2 are SGHTA and FQGNSA. In DNA, the CDR3 is TGTGCCAGCAGCTCCGGACTAGCGGGAGTCAATGAGCAGTTCTTC. Its protein is CASSSGLAGVNEQFF.

The rearrangement links TRBV7-2 to TRBJ1-2; D may be TRBD1 (6 bases). The CDR3 loop spans 16 amino acids. The germline gives CDR1 SGHTA, CDR2 FQGNSA. The ends were cut back, 1 base at V and 0 bases at J, with 12 bases in the middle. DNA of the CDR3: TGTGCCAGCAGCTTAGGGGGGGGCAGCCCTAACTATGGCTACACCTTC. Protein: CASSLGGGSPNYGYTF. Based on the CDR3 plus reference TRBV7-2 and TRBJ1-2, the full variable domain is GAGVSQSPSNKVTEKGKDVELRCDPISGHTALYWYRQSLGQGLEFLIYFQGNSAPDKSGLPSDRFSAERTGGSVSTLTIQRTQQEDSAVYLCASSLGGGSPNYGYTFGSGTRLTVV.

The V call is TRBV7-2, the J call TRBJ1-3; 7 nucleotides match TRBD1. From germline, CDR1 is SGHTA and CDR2 FQGNSA. This CDR3 comprises 15 residues. The V gene end was trimmed by 5 bases and the J gene end by 3 bases; junction bases not matched to a gene: 7. CDR3: CASSPETGYGNTIYF. Written as DNA, the CDR3 is TGTGCCAGCAGCCCCGAGACAGGGTATGGAAACACCATATATTTT.

The chain combines TRBV5-4 with TRBJ1-1; D may be TRBD1 (5 bases). The V end lost 2 bases, the J end lost 5 bases, and 13 bases lay between the germline ends. The CDR3 runs 14 residues. Germline V gene data show CDR1 as SGHNT and CDR2 as YYREEE (reference sequence). The CDR3 DNA reads TGTGCCAGCAGCTTTACCGGGGGGTATACTGAAGCTTTCTTT. It translates to CASSFTGGYTEAFF.

The chain recombines TRBV27 with TRBJ2-3; 10 positions match TRBD1. This CDR3 spans 15 amino acids. V lost 6 bases to trimming and J lost 2 bases; unmatched junction nucleotides: 5. From germline, CDR1 is MNHEY and CDR2 SMNVEV (reference sequence). CDR3 in amino acids: CASRRQGAATDTQYF. The CDR3 coding sequence is TGTGCCAGCAGACGACAGGGGGCGGCCACAGATACGCAGTATTTT.

This clone was seen once. The chain is built from TRBV12-3 or TRBV12-4 and TRBJ1-1; 7 bases are shared with TRBD1. Unmatched junction bases numbered 7, after V lost 8 bases and J lost 7 bases. CDR3 length equals 12 residues. This CDR3 is CASQGGPDEAFF. The CDR3 coding sequence is TGTGCCAGCCAAGGGGGCCCCGATGAAGCTTTCTTT.

The chain is built from TRBV18 and TRBJ1-4, with a tentative D call TRBD1 (5 bases). The V end was cut by 3 bases, the J end by 1 base, with 15 bases between. The CDR3 is 17 amino acids. Germline CDR1 is KGHSH and CDR2 is LQKENI. The CDR3 spells CASSPFNPGGTNEKLFF. The DNA for the CDR3 is TGTGCCAGCTCACCCTTTAACCCGGGGGGAACTAATGAAAAACTGTTTTTT.

This clone has a handful of counts. V usage is TRBV28 and J usage is TRBJ1-5; D is unclear. The germline gives CDR1 MDHEN, CDR2 SYDVKM. The V end lost 4 bases, the J end lost 0 bases, and 16 bases lay between the germline ends. This CDR3 contains 17 residues. CDR3 sequence reads: CASSSRTALFSNQPQHF. CDR3 DNA: TGTGCCAGCAGTTCCAGAACAGCACTTTTTAGCAATCAGCCCCAGCATTTT.

This chain connects TRBV7-8 to TRBJ1-5, with 7 bases aligning to TRBD1. The CDR3 spans 16 residues. In germline, CDR1 is SGHVS, CDR2 FQNEAQ. The V and J ends lost 5 bases and 1 base, in that order; junction bases with no gene match: 8. CDR3 loop: CASSPRGSGSNQPQHF. The CDR3 DNA is TGTGCCAGCAGCCCCAGGGGGAGTGGGAGCAATCAGCCCCAGCATTTT.

The chain is built from TRBV19 and TRBJ1-6; D is possibly TRBD1 (6 bases). Looked up from germline, CDR1 is LNHDA and CDR2 is SQIVND (reference sequence). V shed 7 bases and J shed 11 bases, with 30 bases lying between them. There are 18 residues in the CDR3. Written as DNA, the CDR3 is TGTGCCAGTAACCAGGTTGGACGGGGGGGCGCCTTTTGGACACCCCTCCACTTT. As protein: CASNQVGRGGAFWTPLHF.

This clone was detected only once. The chain links TRBV16 to TRBJ1-4; TRBD1 might be the D (5 bases). There are 15 residues in the CDR3. Trimming pared 3 bases from V and 3 bases from J, leaving 11 bases between. Per the germline V gene, CDR1 is KGHSY and CDR2 is FQNENV. CDR3 protein: CASSHKTESNEKLFF. The CDR3 region has the DNA TGTGCCAGCAGCCATAAGACAGAGTCTAATGAAAAACTGTTTTTT.

The chain is built from TRBV7-2 and TRBJ1-3; 7 bases line up with TRBD1. There are 15 residues in the CDR3. V shed 5 bases and J 2 bases; nucleotides not matched to a gene: 6. Germline loops: CDR1 SGHTA, CDR2 FQGNSA. As DNA, the CDR3 is TGTGCCAGCAGCCCCCCGGGACAGACTGGAAACACCATATATTTT. Amino acids: CASSPPGQTGNTIYF.

Only a few counts were recorded for this clone. The chain carries TRBV28 and TRBJ1-3, with 7 bases fitting TRBD1. Germline V lookup: CDR1 MDHEN, CDR2 SYDVKM. V lost 5 bases to trimming and J lost 2 bases; unmatched junction nucleotides: 9. The CDR3 is 16 residues long. The CDR3 DNA reads as TGTGCCAGCAGTCCCACGACAGGGATTACTGGAAACACCATATATTTT. Protein product: CASSPTTGITGNTIYF.

The V and J genes are TRBV28 and TRBJ1-4, with 11 bases that match TRBD1. The V gene's germline CDR1 is MDHEN and CDR2 SYDVKM. The CDR3 runs 13 residues. With 8 bases clipped from V and 8 bases from J, the junction kept 4 bases outside the gene matches. The CDR3 nucleotides are TGTGCCAGCTGGGACAGGGGGAGGGAAAAACTGTTTTTT. Translation gives CASWDRGREKLFF.

The chain employs TRBV11-1 and TRBJ2-7; TRBD1 might be the D (6 bases). The CDR3 extends over 15 amino acids. Trimming took off 5 bases at V and 3 bases at J, with 17 bases between the two ends. CDR1 is SGHAT and CDR2 is FQDESV in the germline V gene (reference sequence). CDR3 amino acids: CASSTQGGQNYEQYF. CDR3 sequence (DNA): TGTGCCAGCAGCACACAGGGCGGTCAAAACTACGAGCAGTACTTC.

The genes are TRBV5-5 and TRBJ1-2; D not resolved. CDR1 SGHKS and CDR2 YYEKEE come from the germline V gene (reference sequence). V lost 0 bases and J 4 bases, leaving 28 bases between the germline ends. The CDR3 is made up of 20 amino acids. CDR3 coding DNA: TGTGCCAGCAGCTTGGCCCCAGTAAGCGTCCAAGGCAGATTCCCCTATGGCTACACCTTC. Translation gives CASSLAPVSVQGRFPYGYTF.

This rearrangement joins TRBV28 to TRBJ1-2; D is unresolved. The germline V and J ends were trimmed by 6 bases and 1 base, with 9 bases remaining between them. This CDR3 region has 13 residues. Germline V gene sequence: CDR1 MDHEN, CDR2 SYDVKM. CDR3 in DNA: TGTGCCAGCAGCGAGGTTCGTAACTATGGCTACACCTTC. Translating gives CASSEVRNYGYTF.

The rearrangement uses TRBV7-2 and TRBJ1-1, with 8 positions matching TRBD1. V trimming: 5 bases; J trimming: 3 bases; junction bases outside the gene matches: 8. Germline loops: CDR1 SGHTA, CDR2 FQGNSA. The CDR3 sequence is 15 residues long. The CDR3 coding sequence is TGTGCCAGCAGCCCATCGACAGGGGCCCACACTGAAGCTTTCTTT. It translates to CASSPSTGAHTEAFF.

CDR3 amino acids: CAIRTRSTEAFF. DNA for the CDR3: TGTGCCATCAGGACCCGGAGCACTGAAGCTTTCTTT. The V call is TRBV10-3, the J call TRBJ1-1; D ambiguous. This CDR3 is built from 12 residues. Germline V lookup: CDR1 ENHRY, CDR2 SYGVKD. Trimming stripped 6 bases from V and 4 bases from J, with 9 bases between.